This T cell receptor beta chain is drawn from a study of tumor-infiltrating lymphocytes in primary liver carcinoma. Trimming removed 10 bases at V and 4 bases at J, with 26 bases between. CDR1 and CDR2 (germline): MNHEY, SVGEGT. The CDR3 extends over 17 amino acids. This clonotype was picked up a small number of times. The conserved closing phenylalanine or tryptophan is absent in this CDR3, likely reflecting a read error. Joint extraction of RNA and DNA used about 17-30 mg of bulk tissue that was unsorted. Those sampled were patients whose primary liver carcinoma was treated by surgical resection. None of the patients had received treatment, and all had chronic HBV infection. Uniformly, tumor samples exhibited a viable tumor cell fraction exceeding 85%. From about 530 ng total RNA, TCR beta cDNA was generated with a primer in the constant region. Libraries covering TCR beta were generated through three nested multiplex PCR rounds (using a slightly modified ARM-PCR). It was with TRBV1-TRBV30 forward primers and a C-beta reverse primer that the first two PCR rounds were run, at around 11 cycles each. TCRdb itself ran the multiplex PCR reads through MiXCR, one entry per CDR3 protein. The table lists some 110,000 distinct CDR3 sequences, around 80% of them singletons.

Sequenced material: liver tumor tissue from sampling region 3. Subset described: tumor region T3, left-lateral pole. The V gene is TRBV6-2 or TRBV6-3, the J gene TRBJ2-4, with D perhaps matching TRBD1 or TRBD2 (5 bases each). The receptor was isolated from a man aged 35-49 years with primary liver carcinoma and hepatitis B virus infection. Written as DNA, the CDR3 is TGTGCCAACAGCCTCCCAGGGAGTTTGAGGAATAAAAACATTCAGTACCTC. It specifies CANSLPGSLRNKNIQYL.